Reported below is one T cell receptor beta chain. Here immunoSEQ multiplex PCR was the method, and the copy in TCRdb shows in-frame clones only, minus some. The sample has 550,000 to 800,000 clones; 80% to 90% are singletons. This record comes from a study of shared T cell receptors in the human thymus. This sample also appeared in a second study, on human thymus T cells. According to that study: The thymus was resected at corrective cardiac surgery. Thymic and blood repertoires appeared to display a bias in their usage of V and J genes.

The TCR sequence derives from a girl under three years old with a congenital heart defect. Sequenced: thymocytes.

Here the CDR3 reads CASSFTGKTDEAFF. The DNA for the CDR3 is TGTGCCAGCAGCTTCACAGGGAAAACGGACGAAGCTTTCTTT. The V call is TRBV27, the J call TRBJ1-1; TRBD1 is a possible D gene (6 bases). Looked up from germline, CDR1 is MNHEY and CDR2 is SMNVEV (reference sequence). V lost 6 bases, J lost 8 bases, and 19 bases lay in between. This CDR3 is built from 14 residues.